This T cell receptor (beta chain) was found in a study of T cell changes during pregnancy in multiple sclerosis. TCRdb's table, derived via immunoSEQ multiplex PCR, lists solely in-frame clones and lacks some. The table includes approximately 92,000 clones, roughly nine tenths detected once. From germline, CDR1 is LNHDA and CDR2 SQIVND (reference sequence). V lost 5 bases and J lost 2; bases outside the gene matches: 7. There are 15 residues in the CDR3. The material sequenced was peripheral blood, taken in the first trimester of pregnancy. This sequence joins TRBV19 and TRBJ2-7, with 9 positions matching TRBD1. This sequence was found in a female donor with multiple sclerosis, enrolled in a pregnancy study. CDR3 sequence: CASSATGGAAYEQYF. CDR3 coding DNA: TGTGCCAGTAGTGCAACAGGGGGCGCAGCCTACGAGCAGTACTTC.